The 13 T cell receptor beta chains below come from one sample, sequenced in a study of blood T cell repertoires in COVID-19. Clones were read by immunoSEQ multiplex PCR, and TCRdb kept only the in-frame ones, dropping some. Here the sample spans some 200,000 clones, more than 75% being singletons. The material sequenced was peripheral blood. The receptors shown here come from a man older than 75 with acute or convalescent COVID-19.

The V and J genes are TRBV27 and TRBJ2-7; D remains ambiguous. The CDR3 runs 13 residues. V was clipped by 0 bases and J by 7 bases, with 10 bases between them. CDR1 and CDR2 from the germline V gene are MNHEY and SMNVEV (reference sequence). The CDR3, as DNA: TGTGCCAGCAGTTTATCTTTTATGGCAGAGCAGTACTTC. This encodes CASSLSFMAEQYF.

This chain links TRBV7-2 with TRBJ2-3; no reliable D call. This CDR3 region has 16 residues. V lost 4 bases and J lost 0, with 14 bases in between. Germline CDR1 SGHTA, CDR2 FQGNSA. CDR3 protein: CASSSRRTVSTDTQYF. CDR3 DNA: TGTGCCAGCAGCTCGAGGAGAACGGTTAGCACAGATACGCAGTATTTT.

The genes are TRBV29-1 and TRBJ2-7; TRBD2 agrees at 9 bases. There are 14 residues in the CDR3. From germline, CDR1 is SQVTM and CDR2 ANQGSEA. The V gene end was trimmed by 6 bases and the J gene end by 5 bases; junction bases not matched to a gene: 11. The CDR3: CSVSTSGRLDEQYF. For the CDR3, the DNA is TGCAGCGTCTCCACGAGCGGGAGGCTCGACGAGCAGTACTTC.

The genes are TRBV28 and TRBJ1-4, with a possible D match to TRBD1 (5 bases). Germline V gene data show CDR1 as MDHEN and CDR2 as SYDVKM. The CDR3 runs 15 residues. Deletions cut 5 bases from V and 10 bases from J, with 20 bases between. The chain's CDR3 is CASSIISLGQGKLFF. The CDR3 region has the DNA TGTGCCAGCAGTATTATCTCCTTGGGGCAGGGAAAACTGTTTTTT.

This chain uses TRBV19 with TRBJ2-2, with D maybe TRBD1 (5 bases). Looked up from germline, CDR1 is LNHDA and CDR2 is SQIVND (reference sequence). The V end was cut by 6 bases, the J end by 2 bases, with 22 bases between. The length of the CDR3 is 18 residues. CDR3 in DNA: TGTGCCAGTAGCCGGACCTACAGGTTCCCAATTAACACCGGGGAGCTGTTTTTT. Residues: CASSRTYRFPINTGELFF.

The chain carries TRBV30 and TRBJ1-4; D gene unclear. Germline values: CDR1 GTSNPN, CDR2 SVGIG (reference sequence). V lost 1 base and J 7 bases, leaving 10 bases between the germline ends. CDR3 length: 13 amino acids. CDR3 DNA sequence: TGTGCCTGGAGTGAGCGGGGTAGTGAAAAACTGTTTTTT. As protein: CAWSERGSEKLFF.

This clone appeared a single time. This chain joins TRBV10-1 and TRBJ1-5, with D perhaps TRBD1 (5 bases). Germline values: CDR1 WNHNN, CDR2 SYGVQD (reference sequence). This CDR3 is 20 amino acids long. Trimming cost V 6 bases and J 3 bases, with 30 bases left between them. The CDR3 spells CASSKAPCIPGLSPNQPQHF. The CDR3 DNA reads as TGCGCCAGCAGCAAAGCCCCCTGTATCCCGGGACTCTCACCCAATCAGCCCCAGCATTTT.

The rearrangement links TRBV7-9 to TRBJ2-1; D might be TRBD2 (6 bases). The V gene lost 1 base and the J gene lost 8 bases, with 9 bases spanning the gap. The CDR3 is 13 residues long. The germline V gene has CDR1 SEHNR and CDR2 FQNEAQ (reference sequence). The CDR3 DNA reads as TGTGCCAGCAGCTTAGTCGGGAGCTATGAGCAGTTCTTC. This codes for CASSLVGSYEQFF.

The chain employs TRBV27 and TRBJ1-1, with D tentatively TRBD1 (6 bases). The CDR3 sequence is 14 residues long. Germline loops: CDR1 MNHEY, CDR2 SMNVEV (reference sequence). V shed 2 bases and J shed 4 bases, with 11 bases lying between them. CDR3 in DNA: TGTGCCAGCAGTTTAGTTTGGGGGCTCACTGAAGCTTTCTTT. It yields the protein CASSLVWGLTEAFF.

The chain combines TRBV12-3 or TRBV12-4 with TRBJ2-7; tentatively, D is TRBD2 (6 bases). The germline V and J ends were trimmed by 6 bases and 1 base, with 10 bases remaining between them. CDR3 length: 13 residues. The CDR3 sequence is CASRFGGSYEQYF. In nucleotides, the CDR3 is TGTGCCAGCAGGTTCGGGGGATCCTACGAGCAGTACTTC.

The gene calls are TRBV6-5 and TRBJ2-5; 8 nucleotides match TRBD2. Trimming cost V 4 bases and J 5 bases; bases outside gene matches: 9. Germline CDR1 reads MNHEY; CDR2 reads SVGAGI. This CDR3 comprises 15 residues. Here the CDR3 DNA reads TGTGCCAGCAGTTTCACAGCGGGAGCGCGGGAGACCCAGTACTTC. Its protein is CASSFTAGARETQYF.

V usage is TRBV2 and J usage is TRBJ2-7; D remains ambiguous. Between the trimmed V and J ends, which lost 6 bases and 2 bases, there was a span of 17 bases. This CDR3 has 15 residues. Per germline, CDR1 SNHLY and CDR2 FYNNEI. The CDR3 here is CASRTNLGLPYEQYF. In DNA, the CDR3 is TGTGCCAGCAGAACAAATTTGGGCCTTCCCTACGAGCAGTACTTC.

The V and J genes are TRBV6-5 and TRBJ1-1; tentative D call: TRBD1 (5 bases). The CDR3 has 14 residues. The ends were cut back, 7 bases at V and 6 bases at J, with 18 bases in the middle. Germline CDR1 is MNHEY and CDR2 is SVGAGI. The CDR3 bases are TGTGCCAGCATTTCCGACGCCCGGGGGGCTGAAGCTTTCTTT. Its translation: CASISDARGAEAFF.